This passage covers 19 T cell receptor beta chains from one sample sequenced in a study of T cell responses to AZD1222 COVID-19 vaccine. This table comes from immunoSEQ multiplex PCR, and its TCRdb copy is limited to in-frame clones, with some not included. The data contain about 130,000 clones, roughly 87% of them seen just once; the ten biggest clones take up roughly 5.2%. The sequencing used peripheral blood, collected 28 days after the second AZD1222 dose. The receptors come from an adult who received the AZD1222 COVID-19 vaccine.

Here the CDR3 DNA reads TGTGCCAGCCCCCCGGGCACTTACGAGCAGTACTTC. It specifies CASPPGTYEQYF. The chain employs TRBV27 and TRBJ2-7; D remains ambiguous. The CDR3 runs 12 residues. V lost 8 bases and J 4 bases, leaving 12 bases between the germline ends. Germline CDR1 reads MNHEY; CDR2 reads SMNVEV (reference sequence).

V is TRBV7-9 and J is TRBJ1-1; D uncertain. V lost 8 bases to trimming and J lost 10 bases, with 20 bases between them. The CDR3 is 13 amino acids. Germline V gene lookup returns CDR1 SEHNR and CDR2 FQNEAQ (reference sequence). The CDR3, as DNA: TGTGCCAGCGTGACGCTACTTTACGCTGGAGCTTTCTTT. Amino acid sequence: CASVTLLYAGAFF.

This sequence joins TRBV5-1 and TRBJ1-5, with TRBD1 as a possible D gene (5 bases). With 4 bases removed from V and 6 bases from J, the gap between germline ends came to 14 bases. The CDR3 spans 14 residues. Germline assignment: CDR1 SGHRS and CDR2 YFSETQ. In DNA, the CDR3 is TGCGCCAGCAGCAGTCAGGGTCCTCCTCAGCCCCAGCATTTT. This codes for CASSSQGPPQPQHF. Full variable domain (outside the CDR3, taken from reference TRBV5-1 and TRBJ1-5): KAGVTQTPRYLIKTRGQQVTLSCSPISGHRSVSWYQQTPGQGLQFLFEYFSETQRNKGNFPGRFSGRQFSNSRSEMNVSTLELGDSALYLCASSSQGPPQPQHFGDGTRLSIL.

The chain joins TRBV6-2 or TRBV6-3 to TRBJ1-5; D is undetermined. CDR1 and CDR2 (germline): MNHEY, SVGEGT. V was pared by 3 bases and J by 7 bases, with 13 bases between. This CDR3 has 14 residues. The CDR3 is CASSYFSHEQPQHF. The CDR3 nucleotides are TGTGCCAGCAGTTATTTTTCCCACGAACAGCCCCAGCATTTT.

This chain joins TRBV25-1 and TRBJ2-5; the D gene could be TRBD1 or TRBD2 (5 bases each). The CDR3 has 15 residues. Germline CDR1 is MGHDK and CDR2 is SYGVNS. The V end was cut by 1 base, the J end by 2 bases, with 11 bases between. The CDR3 region is CASSEWTRGQETQYF. CDR3 DNA: TGTGCCAGCAGTGAATGGACGAGGGGACAAGAGACCCAGTACTTC.

The chain uses TRBV19 and TRBJ2-3; D is uncertain. Trimming cost V 6 bases and J 2 bases, with 12 bases left between them. The germline gives CDR1 LNHDA, CDR2 SQIVND (reference sequence). CDR3 size: 14 residues. The CDR3 here is CASRDGSSTDTQYF. The CDR3, as DNA: TGTGCCAGTAGGGACGGAAGCTCCACAGATACGCAGTATTTT.

The chain joins TRBV7-9 to TRBJ1-4; D unresolved. CDR1 is SEHNR, CDR2 FQNEAQ, per germline (reference sequence). CDR3 length equals 16 residues. The V gene lost 4 bases and the J gene lost 2 bases, with 14 bases spanning the gap. CDR3 bases: TGTGCCAGCAGCTCTATCATAGACACGACTAATGAAAAACTGTTTTTT. This translates into CASSSIIDTTNEKLFF.

The chain couples TRBV29-1 to TRBJ1-2; TRBD1 matches 11 bases. Germline CDR1 and CDR2: SQVTM and ANQGSEA. This CDR3 has 13 residues. The J segment lost 6 bases and the V segment lost 7 bases, leaving 7 bases of the junction unmatched. Here the CDR3 reads CSARGQGAHGYTF. CDR3 sequence (DNA): TGCAGCGCCCGCGGACAGGGGGCTCATGGCTACACCTTC.

This chain uses TRBV7-6 with TRBJ2-1, with D maybe TRBD2 (5 bases). With 2 bases removed from V and 9 bases from J, the gap between germline ends came to 23 bases. From germline, CDR1 is SGHVS and CDR2 FNYEAQ. This CDR3 has 17 amino acids. The CDR3 protein is CASSLSPSSMNGGEQFF. The CDR3 DNA follows: TGTGCCAGCAGCTTATCCCCGTCTAGCATGAATGGCGGTGAGCAGTTCTTC. The entire variable domain, with the rest obtained from reference TRBV7-6 and TRBJ2-1, is as follows: GAGVSQSPRYKVTKRGQDVALRCDPISGHVSLYWYRQALGQGPEFLTYFNYEAQQDKSGLPNDRFSAERPEGSISTLTIQRTEQRDSAMYRCASSLSPSSMNGGEQFFGPGTRLTVL.

The gene calls are TRBV19 and TRBJ2-1, with 8 bases fitting TRBD1. CDR3 length: 15 amino acids. The germline CDR1 and CDR2 sequences are LNHDA and SQIVND (reference sequence). J was trimmed by 6 bases and V by 4 bases; bases with no gene match: 8. The CDR3 nucleotides read TGTGCCAGTAGTAGCGGACAGGGTCCCCCCAATGAGCAGTTCTTC. It is translated as CASSSGQGPPNEQFF.

The genes are TRBV18 and TRBJ1-1; D is possibly TRBD1 (6 bases). This CDR3 is built from 13 residues. Germline V CDR1 and CDR2: KGHSH, LQKENI. The V end lost 2 bases, the J end lost 5 bases, and 9 bases lay between the germline ends. The CDR3 bases are TGTGCCAGCTCACCAAGGGGGGGAACTGAAGCTTTCTTT. Its translation: CASSPRGGTEAFF.

V and J are TRBV7-2 and TRBJ1-5, with TRBD1 identical over 8 bases. The V gene end was trimmed by 5 bases and the J gene end by 3 bases; junction bases not matched to a gene: 9. Germline V CDR1 and CDR2: SGHTA, FQGNSA. The CDR3 extends over 16 amino acids. CDR3 protein: CASSNSGGWNNQPQHF. CDR3 DNA: TGTGCCAGCAGCAACTCAGGGGGCTGGAACAATCAGCCCCAGCATTTT.

This clone was counted a single time. This rearrangement joins TRBV15 to TRBJ2-1; the match to TRBD2 covers 12 bases. The ends lost 3 bases at V and 2 bases at J; junction bases unmatched: 5. Germline lookup yields CDR1 LNHNV and CDR2 YYDKDF (reference sequence). The CDR3 is 17 amino acids. The CDR3 bases are TGTGCCACCAGCAGCTTGCGACTAGCGGGGGCCTACAATGAGCAGTTCTTC. Protein sequence: CATSSLRLAGAYNEQFF.

This sequence joins TRBV5-1 and TRBJ2-6; D possibly corresponds to TRBD2 (5 bases). V dropped 0 bases and J dropped 0 bases, with 10 bases sitting between them. Germline CDR1 SGHRS, CDR2 YFSETQ. This CDR3 region has 17 residues. The CDR3 DNA follows: TGCGCCAGCAGCTTGGTTTTAGGGAGCTCTGGGGCCAACGTCCTGACTTTC. It encodes CASSLVLGSSGANVLTF.

This chain connects TRBV4-3 to TRBJ1-2; the D gene is possibly TRBD1 (5 bases). This CDR3 is 14 amino acids long. Trimming removed 5 bases from V and 2 bases from J, with 12 bases in between. Germline lookup yields CDR1 LGHNA and CDR2 YSLEER. Written as DNA, the CDR3 is TGCGCCAGCAGCTCCTCCCGGGGCAACTATGGCTACACCTTC. Protein: CASSSSRGNYGYTF.

The genes are TRBV30 and TRBJ2-5, with unresolved D. The CDR3 spans 12 residues. Trimming took 5 bases from V and 3 from J, leaving 10 bases between them. Germline V CDR1 and CDR2: GTSNPN, SVGIG (reference sequence). CDR3 residues: CAWGIAKETQYF. In nucleotides, the CDR3 is TGTGCCTGGGGGATTGCAAAAGAGACCCAGTACTTC.

This clone turned up a few times. The same CDR3 arises from other DNA sequences in this sample as well. V gene TRBV29-1 combines with J gene TRBJ2-1; 12 nucleotides match TRBD2. CDR1 is SQVTM and CDR2 is ANQGSEA in the germline V gene. V lost 2 bases, J lost 9 bases, and 2 bases stayed unmatched. There are 13 residues in the CDR3. CDR3 region: CSVELAGGGEQFF. The CDR3 nucleotides read TGCAGCGTTGAACTAGCGGGAGGGGGTGAGCAGTTCTTC.

The rearrangement joins TRBV27 to TRBJ2-1; a possible D gene is TRBD2 (5 bases). V gave up 4 bases and J gave up 3 bases, with 13 bases separating them. CDR3 length equals 15 residues. From germline, CDR1 is MNHEY and CDR2 SMNVEV (reference sequence). The CDR3 DNA is TGTGCCAGCAGTTCACCCCGTGGGAGCTACAATGAGCAGTTCTTC. Its protein is CASSSPRGSYNEQFF.

This chain links TRBV5-1 with TRBJ2-5; the match to TRBD1 covers 7 bases. The CDR3 contains 14 residues. CDR1 and CDR2 (germline): SGHRS, YFSETQ. J gave up 4 bases and V 1 base, and 4 bases lay outside the gene matches. The CDR3 bases are TGCGCCAGCAGCTTGCGATCAGGGGGAGAGACCCAGTACTTC. It encodes CASSLRSGGETQYF.